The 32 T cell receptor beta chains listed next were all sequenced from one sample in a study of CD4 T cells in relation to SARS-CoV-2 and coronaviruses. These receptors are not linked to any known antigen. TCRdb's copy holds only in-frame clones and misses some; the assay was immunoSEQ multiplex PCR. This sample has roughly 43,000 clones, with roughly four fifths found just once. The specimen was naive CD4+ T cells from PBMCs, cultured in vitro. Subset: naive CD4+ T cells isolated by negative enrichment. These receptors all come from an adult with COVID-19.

The CDR3 DNA reads TGTGCCAGCAGTTTATCTCCATTGGGTAGCGGGAGGGCCCAATACAATGAGCAGTTCTTC. It codes for CASSLSPLGSGRAQYNEQFF. The genes are TRBV27 and TRBJ2-1; TRBD2 matches 11 bases. The germline CDR1 and CDR2 sequences are MNHEY and SMNVEV (reference sequence). Germline trimming cut 0 bases from V and 4 bases from J; bases unmatched to any gene: 14. There are 20 residues in the CDR3.

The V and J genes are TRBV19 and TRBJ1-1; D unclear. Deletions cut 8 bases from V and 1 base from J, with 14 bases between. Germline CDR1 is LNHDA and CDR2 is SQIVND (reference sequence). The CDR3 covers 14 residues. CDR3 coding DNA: TGTGCCAGTCGCCGGACCGCTGAGAACACTGAAGCTTTCTTT. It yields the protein CASRRTAENTEAFF.

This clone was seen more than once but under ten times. Written as DNA, the CDR3 is TGTGCCAGCAGCCAATTCGGAGCGTCTGGAAACACCATATATTTT. As protein: CASSQFGASGNTIYF. This sequence joins TRBV3-1 (or the pseudogene TRBV3-2) and TRBJ1-3; D is unresolved. Trimming took 2 bases from V and 1 from J, leaving 9 bases between them. From germline, CDR1 is LGHDT and CDR2 YNNKEL (reference sequence). The CDR3 has 15 amino acids.

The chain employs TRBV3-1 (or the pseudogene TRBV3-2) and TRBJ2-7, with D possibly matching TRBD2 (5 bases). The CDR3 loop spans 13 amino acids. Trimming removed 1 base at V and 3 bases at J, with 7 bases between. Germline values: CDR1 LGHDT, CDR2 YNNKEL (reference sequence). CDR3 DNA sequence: TGTGCCAGCAGCCAAGGACTACTCTACGAGCAGTACTTC. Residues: CASSQGLLYEQYF.

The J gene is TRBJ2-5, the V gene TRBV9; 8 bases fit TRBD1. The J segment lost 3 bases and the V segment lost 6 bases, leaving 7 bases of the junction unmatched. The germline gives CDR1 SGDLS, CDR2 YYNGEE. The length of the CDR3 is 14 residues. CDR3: CASTSGGGEETQYF. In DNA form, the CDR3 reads TGTGCCAGCACCTCAGGGGGCGGGGAAGAGACCCAGTACTTC.

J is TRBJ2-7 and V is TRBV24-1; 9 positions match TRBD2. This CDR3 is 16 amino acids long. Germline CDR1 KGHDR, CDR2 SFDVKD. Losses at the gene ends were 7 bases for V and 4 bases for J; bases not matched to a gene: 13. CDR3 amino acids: CATSGLAGVVIYEQYF. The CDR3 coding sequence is TGTGCCACCAGCGGTTTAGCGGGAGTCGTAATTTACGAGCAGTACTTC.

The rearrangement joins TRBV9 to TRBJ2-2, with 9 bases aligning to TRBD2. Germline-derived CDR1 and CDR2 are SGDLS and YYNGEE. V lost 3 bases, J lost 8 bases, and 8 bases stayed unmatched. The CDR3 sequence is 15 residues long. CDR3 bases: TGTGCCAGCAGCGGGACTAGCGAGTCTGGAGGGGAGCTGTTTTTT. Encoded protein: CASSGTSESGGELFF.

CDR3 region: CASSLAPLAGGLDPIYNEQFF. The DNA for the CDR3 is TGTGCCAGCAGCTTAGCGCCCCTAGCGGGAGGCCTCGACCCCATATACAATGAGCAGTTCTTC. This chain connects TRBV7-6 to TRBJ2-1; 11 bases are a match to TRBD2. The V gene's germline CDR1 is SGHVS and CDR2 FNYEAQ. The CDR3 runs 21 residues. V lost 0 bases, J lost 4 bases, and 17 bases stayed unmatched.

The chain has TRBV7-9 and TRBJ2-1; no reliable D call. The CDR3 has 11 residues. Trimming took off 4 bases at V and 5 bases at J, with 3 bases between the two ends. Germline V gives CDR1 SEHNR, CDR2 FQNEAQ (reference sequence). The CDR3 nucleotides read TGTGCCAGCAGCTACGACAATGAGCAGTTCTTC. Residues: CASSYDNEQFF.

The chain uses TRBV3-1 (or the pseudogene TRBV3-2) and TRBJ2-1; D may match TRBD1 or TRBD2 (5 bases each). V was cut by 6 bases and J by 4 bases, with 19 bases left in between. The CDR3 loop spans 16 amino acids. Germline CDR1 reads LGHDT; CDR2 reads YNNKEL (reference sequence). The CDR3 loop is CASRPNTEGPYNEQFF. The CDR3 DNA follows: TGTGCCAGCAGACCCAACACCGAGGGACCTTACAATGAGCAGTTCTTC.

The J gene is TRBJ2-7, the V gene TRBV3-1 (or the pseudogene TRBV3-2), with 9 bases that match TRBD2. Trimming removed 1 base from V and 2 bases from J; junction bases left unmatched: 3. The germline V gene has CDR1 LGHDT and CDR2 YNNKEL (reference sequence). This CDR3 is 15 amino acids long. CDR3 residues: CASSQALAGTYEQYF. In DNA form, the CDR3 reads TGTGCCAGCAGCCAAGCACTAGCGGGTACCTACGAGCAGTACTTC.

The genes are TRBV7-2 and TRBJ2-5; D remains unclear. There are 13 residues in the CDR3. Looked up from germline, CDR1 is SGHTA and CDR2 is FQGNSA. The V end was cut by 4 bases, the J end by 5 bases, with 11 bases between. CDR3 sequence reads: CASSSLKSETQYF. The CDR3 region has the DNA TGTGCCAGCAGCTCCCTTAAGTCGGAGACCCAGTACTTC.

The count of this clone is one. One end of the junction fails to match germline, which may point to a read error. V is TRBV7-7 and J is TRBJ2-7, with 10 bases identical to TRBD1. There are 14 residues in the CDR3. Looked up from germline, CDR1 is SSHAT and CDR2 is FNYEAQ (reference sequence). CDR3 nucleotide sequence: TGTGCTAGCAGCGCCCGACAGGGGGCCGACGAGCAGTACTTC. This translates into CASSARQGADEQYF.

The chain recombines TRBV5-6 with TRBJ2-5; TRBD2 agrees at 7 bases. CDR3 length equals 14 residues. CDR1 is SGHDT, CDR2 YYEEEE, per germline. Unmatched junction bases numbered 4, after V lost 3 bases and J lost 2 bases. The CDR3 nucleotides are TGTGCCAGCAGCTGGGGGGGGATACAAGAGACCCAGTACTTC. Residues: CASSWGGIQETQYF. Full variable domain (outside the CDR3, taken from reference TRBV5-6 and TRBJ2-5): DAGVTQSPTHLIKTRGQQVTLRCSPKSGHDTVSWYQQALGQGPQFIFQYYEEEERQRGNFPDRFSGHQFPNYSSELNVNALLLGDSALYLCASSWGGIQETQYFGPGTRLLVL.

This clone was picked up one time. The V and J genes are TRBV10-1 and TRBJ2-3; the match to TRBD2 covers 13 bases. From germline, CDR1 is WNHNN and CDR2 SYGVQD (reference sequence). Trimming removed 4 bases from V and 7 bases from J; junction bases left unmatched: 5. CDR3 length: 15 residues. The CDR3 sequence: CASSATSGRAYTQYF. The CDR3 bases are TGCGCCAGCAGTGCCACTAGCGGGAGGGCCTATACGCAGTATTTT.

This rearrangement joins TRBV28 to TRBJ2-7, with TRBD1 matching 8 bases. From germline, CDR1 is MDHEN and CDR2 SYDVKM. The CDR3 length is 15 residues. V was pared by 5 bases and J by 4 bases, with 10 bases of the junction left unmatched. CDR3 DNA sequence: TGTGCCAGCAGTGCAGGGGGCGCAGGGTGGTACGAGCAGTACTTC. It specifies CASSAGGAGWYEQYF.

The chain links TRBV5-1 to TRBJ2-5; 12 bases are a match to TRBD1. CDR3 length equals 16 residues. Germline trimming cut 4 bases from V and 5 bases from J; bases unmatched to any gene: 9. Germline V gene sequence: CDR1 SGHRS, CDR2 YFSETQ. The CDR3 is CASSKGTGGRSETQYF. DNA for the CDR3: TGCGCCAGCAGCAAGGGGACAGGGGGCCGGTCGGAGACCCAGTACTTC.

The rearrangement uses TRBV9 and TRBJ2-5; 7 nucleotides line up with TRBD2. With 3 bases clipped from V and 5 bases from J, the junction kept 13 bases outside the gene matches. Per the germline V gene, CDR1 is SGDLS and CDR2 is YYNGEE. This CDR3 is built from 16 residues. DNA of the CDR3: TGTGCCAGCAGCGCTGGGACTAACGATCGCTGGGAGACCCAGTACTTC. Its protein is CASSAGTNDRWETQYF.

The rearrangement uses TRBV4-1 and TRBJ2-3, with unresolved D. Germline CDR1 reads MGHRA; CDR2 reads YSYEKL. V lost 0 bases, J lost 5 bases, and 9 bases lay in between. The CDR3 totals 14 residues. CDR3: CASSQDMREDTQYF. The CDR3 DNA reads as TGCGCCAGCAGCCAAGATATGAGAGAAGATACGCAGTATTTT.

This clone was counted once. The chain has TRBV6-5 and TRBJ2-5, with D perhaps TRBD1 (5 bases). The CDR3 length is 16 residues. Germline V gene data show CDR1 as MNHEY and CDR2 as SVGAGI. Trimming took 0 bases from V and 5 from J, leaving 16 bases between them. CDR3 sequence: CASSYSMGQGMETQYF. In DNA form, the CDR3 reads TGTGCCAGCAGTTACTCGATGGGGCAGGGCATGGAGACCCAGTACTTC.

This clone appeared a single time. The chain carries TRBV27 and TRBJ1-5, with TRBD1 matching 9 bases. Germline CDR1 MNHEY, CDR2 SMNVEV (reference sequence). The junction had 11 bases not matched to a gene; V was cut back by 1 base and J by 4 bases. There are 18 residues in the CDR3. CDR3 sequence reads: CASSLFGRDRVLNQPQHF. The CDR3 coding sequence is TGTGCCAGCAGTTTATTTGGTCGGGACAGGGTCCTTAATCAGCCCCAGCATTTT.

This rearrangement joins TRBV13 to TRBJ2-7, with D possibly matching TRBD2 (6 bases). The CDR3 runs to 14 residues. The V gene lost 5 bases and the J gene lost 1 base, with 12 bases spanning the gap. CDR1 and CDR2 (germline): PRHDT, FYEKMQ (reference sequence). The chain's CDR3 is CASSRRGASYEQYF. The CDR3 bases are TGTGCCAGCAGCCGCCGCGGGGCGTCCTACGAGCAGTACTTC. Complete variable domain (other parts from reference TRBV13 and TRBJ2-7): AAGVIQSPRHLIKEKRETATLKCYPIPRHDTVYWYQQGPGQDPQFLISFYEKMQSDKGSIPDRFSAQQFSDYHSELNMSSLELGDSALYFCASSRRGASYEQYFGPGTRLTVT.

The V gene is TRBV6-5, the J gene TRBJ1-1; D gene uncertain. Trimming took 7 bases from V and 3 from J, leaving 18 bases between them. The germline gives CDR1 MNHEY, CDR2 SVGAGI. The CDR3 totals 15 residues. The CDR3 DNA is TGTGCCAGCATCCCCAGGCCGGGAGGGCACACTGAAGCTTTCTTT. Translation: CASIPRPGGHTEAFF.

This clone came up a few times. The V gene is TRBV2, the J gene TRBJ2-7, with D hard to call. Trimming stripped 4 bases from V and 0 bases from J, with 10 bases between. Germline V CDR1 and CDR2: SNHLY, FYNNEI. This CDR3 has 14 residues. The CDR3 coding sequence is TGTGCCAGCAGTGCTCTGGGTGACTCCTACGAGCAGTACTTC. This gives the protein CASSALGDSYEQYF.

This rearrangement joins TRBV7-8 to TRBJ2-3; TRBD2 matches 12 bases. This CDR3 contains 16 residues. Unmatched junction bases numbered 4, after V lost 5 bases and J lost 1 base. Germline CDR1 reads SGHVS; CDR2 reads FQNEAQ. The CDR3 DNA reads TGTGCCAGCAGCGGAAGGACTAGCGGGGGCACAGATACGCAGTATTTT. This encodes CASSGRTSGGTDTQYF.

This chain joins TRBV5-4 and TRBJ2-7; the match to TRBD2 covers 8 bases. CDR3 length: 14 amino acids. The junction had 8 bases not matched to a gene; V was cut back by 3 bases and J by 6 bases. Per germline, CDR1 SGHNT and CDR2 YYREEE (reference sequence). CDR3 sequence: CASSWGLGAPEQYF. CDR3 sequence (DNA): TGTGCCAGCAGCTGGGGACTAGGGGCGCCCGAGCAGTACTTC.

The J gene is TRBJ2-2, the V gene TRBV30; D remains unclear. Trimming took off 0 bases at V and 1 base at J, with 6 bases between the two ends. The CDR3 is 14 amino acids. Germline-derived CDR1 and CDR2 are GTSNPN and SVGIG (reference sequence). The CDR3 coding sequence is TGTGCCTGGAGTGTACCAGTGAACACCGGGGAGCTGTTTTTT. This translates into CAWSVPVNTGELFF.

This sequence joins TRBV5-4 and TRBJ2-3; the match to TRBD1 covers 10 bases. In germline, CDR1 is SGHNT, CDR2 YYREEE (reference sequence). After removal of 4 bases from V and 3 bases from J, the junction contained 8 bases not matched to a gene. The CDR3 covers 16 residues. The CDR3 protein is CASSPTPGQGTDTQYF. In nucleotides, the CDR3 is TGTGCCAGCAGCCCGACTCCGGGACAGGGGACAGATACGCAGTATTTT.

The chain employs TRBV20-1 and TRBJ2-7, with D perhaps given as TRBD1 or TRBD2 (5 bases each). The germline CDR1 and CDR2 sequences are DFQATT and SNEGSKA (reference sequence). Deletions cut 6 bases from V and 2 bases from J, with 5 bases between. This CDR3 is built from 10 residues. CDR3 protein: CSAGPYEQYF. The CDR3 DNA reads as TGCAGTGCGGGACCCTACGAGCAGTACTTC.

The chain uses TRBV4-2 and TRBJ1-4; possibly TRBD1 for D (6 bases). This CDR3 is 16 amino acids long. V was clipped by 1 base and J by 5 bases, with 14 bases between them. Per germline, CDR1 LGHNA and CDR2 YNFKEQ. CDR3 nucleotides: TGTGCCAGCAGCCAAGGTATCGGACAGACCAATGAAAAACTGTTTTTT. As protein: CASSQGIGQTNEKLFF.

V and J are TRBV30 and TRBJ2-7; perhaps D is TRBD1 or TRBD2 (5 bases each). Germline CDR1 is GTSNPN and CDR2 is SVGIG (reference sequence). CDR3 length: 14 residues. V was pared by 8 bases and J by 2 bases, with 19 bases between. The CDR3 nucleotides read TGTGCCGGTCGAACCGGGACCGGAGCCTACGAGCAGTACTTC. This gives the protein CAGRTGTGAYEQYF.

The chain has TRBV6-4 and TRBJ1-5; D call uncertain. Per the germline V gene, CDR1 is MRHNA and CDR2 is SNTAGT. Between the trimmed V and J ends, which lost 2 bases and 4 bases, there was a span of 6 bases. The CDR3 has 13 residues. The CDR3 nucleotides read TGTGCCAGCAGTGACACCTCTAATCAGCCCCAGCATTTT. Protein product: CASSDTSNQPQHF.